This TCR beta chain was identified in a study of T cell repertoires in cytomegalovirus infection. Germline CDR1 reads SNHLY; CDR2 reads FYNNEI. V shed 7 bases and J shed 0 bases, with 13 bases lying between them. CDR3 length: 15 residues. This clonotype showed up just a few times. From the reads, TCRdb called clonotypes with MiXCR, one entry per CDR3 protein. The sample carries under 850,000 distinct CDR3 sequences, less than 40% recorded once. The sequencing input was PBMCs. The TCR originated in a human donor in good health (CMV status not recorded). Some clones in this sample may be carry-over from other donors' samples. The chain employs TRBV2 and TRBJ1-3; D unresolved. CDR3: CASNLRALSGNTIYF. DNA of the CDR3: TGTGCCAGCAACCTCCGGGCCCTCTCTGGAAACACCATATATTTT.